Following are 14 T cell receptor beta chains from one sample sequenced in a study of control samples from healthy donors and cancer patients. The data were produced by immunoSEQ multiplex PCR, yet TCRdb's version contains in-frame clones alone and is incomplete. The sample includes about 140,000 clones, more than 80% of them seen just once. Sequencing used blood. Source of these receptors: a man younger than 35 in good health.

This clone was observed once. The chain joins TRBV28 to TRBJ2-1; 11 bases align to TRBD1. From germline, CDR1 is MDHEN and CDR2 SYDVKM. The CDR3 length is 16 residues. V dropped 5 bases and J dropped 5; count of bases not matched to a gene: 8. CDR3 coding DNA: TGTGCCAGCAGTCCTTGGACAGGGGGCTTCCACAATGAGCAGTTCTTC. It codes for CASSPWTGGFHNEQFF.

The rearrangement joins TRBV9 to TRBJ1-1; 10 bases map to TRBD1. This CDR3 is built from 13 residues. The V and J ends lost 3 bases and 11 bases, in that order; junction bases with no gene match: 7. Germline V gene lookup returns CDR1 SGDLS and CDR2 YYNGEE. The CDR3 sequence: CASSERQGAPAFF. DNA of the CDR3: TGTGCCAGCAGCGAGAGACAGGGGGCGCCGGCTTTCTTT. Using reference TRBV9 and TRBJ1-1 for the parts outside the CDR3, the full variable domain is DSGVTQTPKHLITATGQRVTLRCSPRSGDLSVYWYQQSLDQGLQFLIQYYNGEERAKGNILERFSAQQFPDLHSELNLSSLELGDSALYFCASSERQGAPAFFGQGTRLTVV.

This chain uses TRBV5-1 with TRBJ2-7, with TRBD2 as a possible D gene (6 bases). Germline loops: CDR1 SGHRS, CDR2 YFSETQ. The V and J ends lost 0 bases and 1 base respectively, with 20 bases between them. This CDR3 has 18 amino acids. CDR3 nucleotide sequence: TGCGCCAGCAGCTTGGGGGACCACCGGGGGTGGGAGTCCTACGAGCAGTACTTC. It encodes CASSLGDHRGWESYEQYF.

This clone was observed a single time. The chain has TRBV5-1 and TRBJ1-1, with 9 positions matching TRBD1. Per the germline V gene, CDR1 is SGHRS and CDR2 is YFSETQ. Germline trimming cut 4 bases from V and 4 bases from J; bases unmatched to any gene: 5. The CDR3 is 14 residues long. The CDR3 bases are TGCGCCAGCAGCCCCGACAGGGGGAGCACTGAAGCTTTCTTT. It yields the protein CASSPDRGSTEAFF.

The chain uses TRBV4-1 and TRBJ1-2; D unclear. Trimming took off 1 base at V and 6 bases at J, with 9 bases between the two ends. CDR1 MGHRA and CDR2 YSYEKL come from the germline V gene. The CDR3 covers 13 residues. The CDR3 sequence is CASSQAGIDGYTF. The CDR3 nucleotides read TGCGCCAGCAGCCAAGCAGGCATCGATGGCTACACCTTC.

The chain recombines TRBV6-6 with TRBJ2-1; D possibly matches TRBD1 or TRBD2 (5 bases each). Germline loops: CDR1 MNHNY, CDR2 SVGAGI (reference sequence). This CDR3 region has 15 residues. Trimming left V 6 bases short and J 4 bases short, with 16 bases between. Written as DNA, the CDR3 is TGTGCCAGCAGACCCGGGGCCCCTTCGTACAATGAGCAGTTCTTC. Protein sequence: CASRPGAPSYNEQFF.

The chain joins TRBV4-1 to TRBJ1-1; D remains ambiguous. With 4 bases removed from V and 1 base from J, the gap between germline ends came to 10 bases. The CDR3 runs to 14 residues. CDR1 and CDR2 (germline): MGHRA, YSYEKL. The CDR3 loop is CASSRNGGNTEAFF. The CDR3 nucleotides are TGCGCCAGCAGCCGTAATGGTGGGAACACTGAAGCTTTCTTT.

This sequence joins TRBV15 and TRBJ2-2; D is ambiguous. Germline assignment: CDR1 LNHNV and CDR2 YYDKDF (reference sequence). The ends were cut back, 5 bases at V and 2 bases at J, with 3 bases in the middle. The CDR3 runs to 12 residues. CDR3 region: CATSPNTGELFF. DNA for the CDR3: TGTGCCACCAGCCCAAACACCGGGGAGCTGTTTTTT.

In this sample, this clone turned up once. J is TRBJ2-1 and V is TRBV9; 10 bases line up with TRBD1. Trimming cost V 4 bases and J 9 bases; bases outside gene matches: 10. The CDR3 has 15 residues. Germline CDR1 SGDLS, CDR2 YYNGEE. The CDR3 DNA reads TGTGCCAGCAGCTCCTACGACAGGGGGCTTGGTGAGCAGTTCTTC. It encodes CASSSYDRGLGEQFF.

J is TRBJ1-1 and V is TRBV18, with D possibly being TRBD1 (5 bases). CDR3 size: 13 residues. V gave up 6 bases and J gave up 11 bases, with 19 bases separating them. The germline V gene has CDR1 KGHSH and CDR2 LQKENI. The DNA for the CDR3 is TGTGCCAGCTCGACAGTCCCCGCCGCCCCGGCTTTCTTT. This sequence encodes CASSTVPAAPAFF.

J is TRBJ1-1 and V is TRBV7-2; TRBD1 is a possible D gene (6 bases). This CDR3 has 17 amino acids. The V end lost 1 base, the J end lost 5 bases, and 20 bases lay between the germline ends. Germline V gene lookup returns CDR1 SGHTA and CDR2 FQGNSA. The CDR3 coding sequence is TGTGCCAGCAGCTTAGTAGTTGGTACAGGGACGGAGACTGAAGCTTTCTTT. The encoded protein is CASSLVVGTGTETEAFF.

This chain joins TRBV6-5 and TRBJ1-2, with unresolved D. The ends were cut back, 6 bases at V and 4 bases at J, with 9 bases in the middle. Germline-derived CDR1 and CDR2 are MNHEY and SVGAGI. The CDR3 totals 12 residues. The DNA for the CDR3 is TGTGCCAGCAGGGTGCAAGCCTATGGCTACACCTTC. This sequence encodes CASRVQAYGYTF.

The chain carries TRBV2 and TRBJ2-1, with D possibly TRBD2 on 6 matching bases. CDR3 length equals 16 residues. Per germline, CDR1 SNHLY and CDR2 FYNNEI. The V and J ends lost 5 bases and 6 bases respectively, with 20 bases between them. The CDR3 DNA reads as TGTGCCAGCAGTCCCTGGGGGGTGCAACAAATCAATGAGCAGTTCTTC. It is translated as CASSPWGVQQINEQFF.

This clone was seen once. The chain employs TRBV6-6 and TRBJ1-2; 7 bases are shared with TRBD1. The V gene's germline CDR1 is MNHNY and CDR2 SVGAGI (reference sequence). The J segment lost 7 bases and the V segment lost 0 bases, leaving 2 bases of the junction unmatched. The CDR3 contains 13 residues. CDR3 protein: CASSYSDRVGYTF. In DNA, the CDR3 is TGTGCCAGCAGTTACTCAGACAGGGTTGGCTACACCTTC.